Presented here are 9 T cell receptor beta chains from one specimen sequenced in a study of blood T cell repertoires in COVID-19. Clones were read by immunoSEQ multiplex PCR, and TCRdb kept only the in-frame ones, dropping some. The repertoire consists of approximately 190,000 clones, with around 83% occurring once and the leading ten covering more than 3%. The material sequenced was PBMCs or T cells enriched from blood (not recorded which). These TCRs come from a woman between 25 and 40 years old who had been exposed to COVID-19.

The chain links TRBV5-1 to TRBJ1-2, with a tentative D call TRBD1 (5 bases). Trimming cost V 2 bases and J 4 bases, with 12 bases left between them. This CDR3 has 14 amino acids. Germline V gene lookup returns CDR1 SGHRS and CDR2 YFSETQ. The CDR3 reads CASSLTGQGYGYTF. DNA of the CDR3: TGCGCCAGCAGCTTAACAGGCCAGGGCTATGGCTACACCTTC.

This rearrangement joins TRBV2 to TRBJ1-1, with 11 bases aligning to TRBD1. The germline V gene encodes CDR1 SNHLY and CDR2 FYNNEI. Trimming at V came to 7 bases and at J to 5 bases, leaving 3 bases not matched to a gene. The CDR3 spans 13 residues. CDR3 sequence reads: CASIRDRGTEAFF. Here the CDR3 DNA reads TGTGCCAGCATCAGGGACAGGGGGACTGAAGCTTTCTTT.

The chain carries TRBV27 and TRBJ2-7, with 10 bases that match TRBD1. Germline loops: CDR1 MNHEY, CDR2 SMNVEV (reference sequence). This CDR3 comprises 14 residues. The junction had 9 bases not matched to a gene; V was cut back by 6 bases and J by 7 bases. CDR3 DNA: TGTGCCAGCAGGGAGACAGGGGGCCTGTGGGAGCAGTACTTC. It encodes CASRETGGLWEQYF.

The count of this clone is one. The chain uses TRBV5-1 and TRBJ1-1; maybe TRBD1 (5 bases). Trimming shortened V by 6 bases and J by 5 bases, and 17 bases separated the two germline ends. CDR1 and CDR2 from the germline V gene are SGHRS and YFSETQ. The length of the CDR3 is 14 residues. CDR3 loop: CASTLGGVGTEAFF. The DNA for the CDR3 is TGCGCCAGCACCCTTGGGGGGGTAGGTACTGAAGCTTTCTTT.

This clone was recorded only once. This chain uses TRBV5-1 with TRBJ2-5; a weak D match, TRBD2 (5 bases). V shed 9 bases and J shed 5 bases, with 17 bases lying between them. CDR1 and CDR2 (germline): SGHRS, YFSETQ. The CDR3 sequence is 13 residues long. CDR3 in DNA: TGCGCCACCTCGAGGACTTTTGGGGAGACCCAGTACTTC. Translating it yields CATSRTFGETQYF.

The chain employs TRBV5-6 and TRBJ2-1; 7 nucleotides match TRBD2. The germline V gene encodes CDR1 SGHDT and CDR2 YYEEEE. J lost 10 bases, V lost 4 bases, and 17 bases had no gene match. The CDR3 has 16 amino acids. The CDR3 sequence: CASSTTRAGREGEQFF. The CDR3 region has the DNA TGTGCCAGCAGCACGACTAGGGCGGGGAGGGAGGGCGAGCAGTTCTTC. Complete variable domain (other parts from reference TRBV5-6 and TRBJ2-1): DAGVTQSPTHLIKTRGQQVTLRCSPKSGHDTVSWYQQALGQGPQFIFQYYEEEERQRGNFPDRFSGHQFPNYSSELNVNALLLGDSALYLCASSTTRAGREGEQFFGPGTRLTVL.

The rearrangement uses TRBV9 and TRBJ1-1; unclear D gene. Trimming left V 4 bases short and J 1 base short, with 11 bases between. The CDR3 contains 14 residues. The V gene's germline CDR1 is SGDLS and CDR2 YYNGEE. The CDR3 reads CASSLGVRNTEAFF. The CDR3 DNA sequence: TGTGCCAGCAGCCTCGGGGTGAGGAACACTGAAGCTTTCTTT.

This chain joins TRBV6-5 and TRBJ2-5; D possibly corresponds to TRBD2 (6 bases). This CDR3 contains 15 residues. Germline V gives CDR1 MNHEY, CDR2 SVGAGI. Trimming pared 8 bases from V and 4 bases from J, leaving 20 bases between. The CDR3 nucleotides read TGTGCCAGCGGGAGGACGGCAGGACGGATAGAGACCCAGTACTTC. Its protein product is CASGRTAGRIETQYF.

V and J are TRBV5-1 and TRBJ2-2; 11 positions agree with TRBD2. J was trimmed by 7 bases and V by 0 bases; bases with no gene match: 17. The CDR3 contains 20 residues. Germline lookup yields CDR1 SGHRS and CDR2 YFSETQ. In nucleotides, the CDR3 is TGCGCCAGCAGCTTGGCCATCACTAGCGGGGGCCCTGTAAATGTCGGGGAGCTGTTTTTT. Translating gives CASSLAITSGGPVNVGELFF. Looking up the rest from reference TRBV5-1 and TRBJ2-2 gives the full variable domain: KAGVTQTPRYLIKTRGQQVTLSCSPISGHRSVSWYQQTPGQGLQFLFEYFSETQRNKGNFPGRFSGRQFSNSRSEMNVSTLELGDSALYLCASSLAITSGGPVNVGELFFGEGSRLTVL.